The TCR beta chain described here comes from a study of blood T cells in healthy people across ages. Study outcomes and limitations: The donors' CMV status was not determined, possibly confounding changes in expanded clonotypes. In older individuals, TCR beta diversity per million T cells was lower, falling roughly linearly with age.

A few counts support this clonotype. Its antigen remains unidentified. Combining a sample-barcoded 5' primer with a J-beta primer mix, a second PCR ran for about 6 to 11 cycles. MiXCR, applied by TCRdb to the 5' RACE reads, yields one record per CDR3 protein. Of roughly 1,000,000 distinct CDR3 sequences in the sample, under 30% were seen once. These data also formed part of another study, on T cells of mothers and their children. From that second work: Researchers put all of the extracted RNA into cDNA synthesis, using around 1.5 ug per 15 ul. Per child, some 3 million TCR beta CDR3 reads were obtained, against over 9 million per mother.

This receptor was taken from a girl aged 2 to 10 in good health. Sequencing was performed on blood.

As DNA, the CDR3 is TGTGCCAGCAGTCCGACCGGGACAGGGGGCGCGGCAGATACGCAGTATTTT. It codes for CASSPTGTGGAADTQYF. The chain carries TRBV27 and TRBJ2-3, with 12 positions matching TRBD1. In germline, CDR1 is MNHEY, CDR2 SMNVEV (reference sequence). Unmatched junction bases numbered 10, after V lost 5 bases and J lost 4 bases. The CDR3 is 17 amino acids.